The rows below give T cell receptor beta chains drawn from one sample of a study of shared clonotypes between healthy human individuals. Some clones are missing from TCRdb's copy, which holds only in-frame ones; the method was immunoSEQ multiplex PCR. The sample contains over 300,000 clones, about nine tenths of which appear only once. Sequenced material: memory CD8+ T cells sorted from blood. The receptors stem from a man aged 18 to 30 in good health. Both conserved end residues are part of each CDR3. Fields, in order: V gene, D gene, J gene, clone size, CDR3 DNA, CDR3 protein. D genes are given only for firm matches. Clone size is shown for a subset of rows, as once, few, many or a class of expanded clone.

V gene: TRBV2
D gene: -
J gene: TRBJ2-7
clone size: -
CDR3 DNA: TGTGCTTCATGGGGGTGGGGTTTGGTCGAGCAGTACTTC
CDR3 protein: CASWGWGLVEQYF

V gene: TRBV6-1
D gene: TRBD2
J gene: TRBJ2-7
clone size: once
CDR3 DNA: TGTGCCAGCAGTGGACCGCCGGGACTAGCGGGACTAGGCGAGCAGTACTTC
CDR3 protein: CASSGPPGLAGLGEQYF

V gene: TRBV5-5
D gene: TRBD2
J gene: TRBJ2-7
clone size: -
CDR3 DNA: TGTGCCAGCAGCTTGGGACTAGCGGGACTACAAAAGACCTACGAGCAGTACTTC
CDR3 protein: CASSLGLAGLQKTYEQYF

V gene: TRBV7-9
D gene: -
J gene: TRBJ2-7
clone size: -
CDR3 DNA: TGTGCCAGCAGCTTAGAGGTTGGGGCAGTCTCCTACGAGCAGTACTTC
CDR3 protein: CASSLEVGAVSYEQYF

V gene: TRBV6-1
D gene: -
J gene: TRBJ1-4
clone size: -
CDR3 DNA: TGTGCCAGCAGACTTCAGGGTCTCGCTAATGAAAAACTGTTTTTT
CDR3 protein: CASRLQGLANEKLFF

V gene: TRBV9
D gene: -
J gene: TRBJ2-7
clone size: -
CDR3 DNA: TGTGCCAGCAGCGTAGAAGGGGGGGAAGCCGAGCAGTACTTC
CDR3 protein: CASSVEGGEAEQYF

V gene: TRBV10-3
D gene: -
J gene: TRBJ2-7
clone size: -
CDR3 DNA: TGTGCCATCAGTGAACCGGCCTACGAGCAGTACTTC
CDR3 protein: CAISEPAYEQYF

V gene: TRBV11-2
D gene: -
J gene: TRBJ1-2
clone size: -
CDR3 DNA: TGTGCCAGCAGCTTATTGGAGAGCTATGGCTACACCTTC
CDR3 protein: CASSLLESYGYTF

V gene: TRBV7-2
D gene: -
J gene: TRBJ2-1
clone size: -
CDR3 DNA: TGTGCCAGCAGCCCCCTAGCGCTAACTAACAATGAGCAGTTCTTC
CDR3 protein: CASSPLALTNNEQFF

V gene: TRBV2
D gene: -
J gene: TRBJ2-4
clone size: -
CDR3 DNA: TGTGCCAGCAGCTTTCAGAGCTGGGACATTCAGTACTTC
CDR3 protein: CASSFQSWDIQYF

V gene: TRBV6-6
D gene: -
J gene: TRBJ2-1
clone size: -
CDR3 DNA: TGTGCCAGCAGTGCTCACGGAAATGAGCAGTTCTTC
CDR3 protein: CASSAHGNEQFF

V gene: TRBV5-1
D gene: -
J gene: TRBJ2-1
clone size: -
CDR3 DNA: TGCGCCAGCAGCTTAGAGGGACTTATTACCTACAATGAGCAGTTCTTC
CDR3 protein: CASSLEGLITYNEQFF

V gene: TRBV5-1
D gene: -
J gene: TRBJ2-7
clone size: -
CDR3 DNA: TGCGCCAGCAGCTTACCCACCCGACCCGAGCAGTACTTC
CDR3 protein: CASSLPTRPEQYF

V gene: TRBV6-5
D gene: -
J gene: TRBJ2-5
clone size: -
CDR3 DNA: TGTGCCAGCAGTTTTCGAGAGACCCAGTACTTC
CDR3 protein: CASSFRETQYF

V gene: TRBV7-3
D gene: -
J gene: TRBJ1-6
clone size: -
CDR3 DNA: TGTGCCAGCAGCTTAAATCCGGGGCCGAATTCACCCCTCCACTTT
CDR3 protein: CASSLNPGPNSPLHF

V gene: TRBV25-1
D gene: TRBD1
J gene: TRBJ2-7
clone size: -
CDR3 DNA: TGTGCCAGCAGTGTCGTGGGACAGGCTAGCTACGAGCAGTACTTC
CDR3 protein: CASSVVGQASYEQYF

V gene: TRBV30
D gene: TRBD2
J gene: TRBJ2-1
clone size: -
CDR3 DNA: TGTGCCTGGAGTGACCTAGCGGGGGGGTTGAATGAGCAGTTCTTC
CDR3 protein: CAWSDLAGGLNEQFF

V gene: TRBV29-1
D gene: TRBD1
J gene: TRBJ2-7
clone size: once
CDR3 DNA: TGCAGCGTTGTCGACAGGGTAAACGAGCAGTACTTC
CDR3 protein: CSVVDRVNEQYF

V gene: TRBV28
D gene: -
J gene: TRBJ1-1
clone size: once
CDR3 DNA: TGTGCCAGCAGTTTGCCGGACAACGGAAACACTGAAGCTTTCTTT
CDR3 protein: CASSLPDNGNTEAFF

V gene: TRBV18
D gene: -
J gene: TRBJ2-7
clone size: once
CDR3 DNA: TGTGCCAGCTCAAGCACAGGATCGGTGGGGTACGAGCAGTACTTC
CDR3 protein: CASSSTGSVGYEQYF

V gene: TRBV28
D gene: TRBD1
J gene: TRBJ1-1
clone size: -
CDR3 DNA: TGTGCCAGCAGTAGCGGGACAGGGAAGGGTTACACTGAAGCTTTCTTT
CDR3 protein: CASSSGTGKGYTEAFF

V gene: TRBV11-2
D gene: TRBD1
J gene: TRBJ2-5
clone size: -
CDR3 DNA: TGTGCCAGCAGTCTCACAGGGGTCCAAGAGACCCAGTACTTC
CDR3 protein: CASSLTGVQETQYF

V gene: TRBV25-1
D gene: -
J gene: TRBJ2-5
clone size: -
CDR3 DNA: TGTGCCAGCAGTGGGACAGAAGTGGACGAGACCCAGTACTTC
CDR3 protein: CASSGTEVDETQYF

V gene: TRBV27
D gene: -
J gene: TRBJ2-3
clone size: once
CDR3 DNA: TGTGCCAGCAGTTCGGACTGGGCTTACACAGATACGCAGTATTTT
CDR3 protein: CASSSDWAYTDTQYF

V gene: TRBV27
D gene: -
J gene: TRBJ1-4
clone size: -
CDR3 DNA: TGTGCCAGCAGTGCCGGCGACCTCTGGCAGTTTGAAAAACTGTTTTTT
CDR3 protein: CASSAGDLWQFEKLFF

V gene: TRBV4-3
D gene: -
J gene: TRBJ2-3
clone size: -
CDR3 DNA: TGCGCCAGCAGCCAAGAGTCTTCTCTAGTCGGCACAGATACGCAGTATTTT
CDR3 protein: CASSQESSLVGTDTQYF

V gene: TRBV5-6
D gene: TRBD1
J gene: TRBJ2-3
clone size: -
CDR3 DNA: TGTGCCAGCAGCTGGCCGGGACAGGGTCTTAAGGGAGATACGCAGTATTTT
CDR3 protein: CASSWPGQGLKGDTQYF

V gene: TRBV7-6
D gene: -
J gene: TRBJ2-5
clone size: -
CDR3 DNA: TGTGCCAGCAGCTTATCTCCCGGGACGGGCTTTCGGGGGACCCAGTACTTC
CDR3 protein: CASSLSPGTGFRGTQYF

V gene: TRBV5-4
D gene: -
J gene: TRBJ2-1
clone size: -
CDR3 DNA: TGTGCCAGCAGCTTGAGGCTCCAACCTACCGGTGAGCAGTTCTTC
CDR3 protein: CASSLRLQPTGEQFF

V gene: TRBV9
D gene: -
J gene: TRBJ1-1
clone size: few
CDR3 DNA: TGTGCCAGCAGCTGGGGGCTGGGGACTGAAGCTTTCTTT
CDR3 protein: CASSWGLGTEAFF

V gene: TRBV27
D gene: -
J gene: TRBJ2-4
clone size: -
CDR3 DNA: TGTGCCAGCAGTTTAGAAGCCAAAAACATTCAGTACTTC
CDR3 protein: CASSLEAKNIQYF

V gene: TRBV9
D gene: -
J gene: TRBJ1-4
clone size: -
CDR3 DNA: TGTGCCAGCAGCGTAGGAGGGTCAACTAATGAAAAACTGTTTTTT
CDR3 protein: CASSVGGSTNEKLFF

V gene: TRBV13
D gene: TRBD1
J gene: TRBJ1-6
clone size: -
CDR3 DNA: TGTGCCAGCAGCTTAACAAGGGGGCCGTCCTATAATTCACCCCTCCACTTT
CDR3 protein: CASSLTRGPSYNSPLHF

V gene: TRBV4-1
D gene: TRBD1
J gene: TRBJ2-7
clone size: -
CDR3 DNA: TGCGCCAGCAGCCTCCGGGACAGGGGGCCCCACGAGCAGTACTTC
CDR3 protein: CASSLRDRGPHEQYF

V gene: TRBV4-1
D gene: -
J gene: TRBJ2-7
clone size: -
CDR3 DNA: TGCGCCAGCAGCCAAGGCAGGGCAACCTACGAGCAGTACTTC
CDR3 protein: CASSQGRATYEQYF

V gene: TRBV27
D gene: -
J gene: TRBJ2-7
clone size: once
CDR3 DNA: TGTGCCAGCAGTTTTGGCCAGGGAGGCTACGAGCAGTACTTC
CDR3 protein: CASSFGQGGYEQYF

V gene: TRBV6-5
D gene: TRBD2
J gene: TRBJ2-7
clone size: once
CDR3 DNA: TGTGCCAGCAGTAGCGGGAGCTACGAGCAGTACTTC
CDR3 protein: CASSSGSYEQYF

V gene: TRBV25-1
D gene: -
J gene: TRBJ1-3
clone size: -
CDR3 DNA: TGTGCCAGCAGTGAAGAGGGGACCTCTGGAAACACCATATATTTT
CDR3 protein: CASSEEGTSGNTIYF

V gene: TRBV6-6
D gene: -
J gene: TRBJ2-7
clone size: once
CDR3 DNA: TGTGCCAGCAGTTTGGGTGGCGAGCAGTACTTC
CDR3 protein: CASSLGGEQYF

V gene: TRBV19
D gene: -
J gene: TRBJ2-7
clone size: -
CDR3 DNA: TGTGCCAGTAGTTCACAACAAAGCTACGAGCAGTACTTC
CDR3 protein: CASSSQQSYEQYF

V gene: TRBV4-1
D gene: -
J gene: TRBJ2-3
clone size: -
CDR3 DNA: TGCGCCAGCAGCCACGGGGGTACGCAGTATTTT
CDR3 protein: CASSHGGTQYF

V gene: TRBV28
D gene: TRBD1
J gene: TRBJ2-7
clone size: -
CDR3 DNA: TGTGCGACAGGGCCCAGCTCCTACGAGCAGTACTTC
CDR3 protein: CATGPSSYEQYF